The present TCR beta chain was sequenced within a study of T cells in Graves' hyperthyroidism and ophthalmopathy. Findings of the study overall: From stable hyperthyroidism, ophthalmopathy was set apart by a 13 V-J model. Blood held most thyroid clonotypes expanded above 0.001 frequency.

Diagnostic decisions used clinical symptoms, serum thyroxine and TRAb, thyroid ultrasound and orbital computed tomography. This clonotype was counted many times. Antigen: not known. Template material for amplifying TCR beta CDR3 regions consisted of RNA transcripts. The primer set for the first-round RT-PCR of the TCR CDR3 was HTBI. Via MiXCR, TCRdb re-called the multiplex PCR reads, giving one row per CDR3 protein. The sample includes about 350,000 distinct CDR3 sequences, about 15% of them seen just once. The CDR3 has 20 amino acids. The germline gives CDR1 DFQATT, CDR2 SNEGSKA (reference sequence). V shed 1 base and J 1 base; nucleotides not matched to a gene: 17.

The receptor was derived from a woman aged 55-75 years with Graves' ophthalmopathy. Sequenced: blood. The chain carries TRBV20-1 and TRBJ2-2; 8 bases are shared with TRBD2. The DNA of the CDR3 is TGCAGTGCTAGAGTACCCAAGGGAGGCAGTACTAGCGGGAACACCGGGGAGCTGTTTTTT. Its protein is CSARVPKGGSTSGNTGELFF.